This T cell receptor (beta chain) was found in a study of blood T cell repertoires in COVID-19. Study-level background: The cDNA or gDNA used as material had been derived from T cells, B-cell-depleted T cells, or PBMCs.

The repertoire was sequenced with immunoSEQ multiplex PCR; TCRdb's copy has only in-frame clones and lacks some. The data contain 200,000 to 300,000 clones, around nine tenths of them seen just once; the ten biggest clones take up roughly 5.6%. The CDR3 runs 18 residues. Trimming at V came to 1 base and at J to 4 bases, leaving 9 bases not matched to a gene. Germline CDR1 reads LGHNA; CDR2 reads YNFKEQ. The chain is built from TRBV4-2 and TRBJ2-2; 10 bases are a match to TRBD2. This receptor was identified in a woman aged 55-75 years with COVID-19, enrolled during active disease. Sequencing was done on a sample of peripheral blood. The CDR3 sequence: CASSQVGLSSGGTGELFF. The CDR3 nucleotides are TGTGCCAGCAGCCAAGTGGGACTTTCTAGCGGGGGCACCGGGGAGCTGTTTTTT.